One sample yielded the 15 T cell receptor beta chains listed below, sequenced in a study of blood T cell repertoires in COVID-19. Sequencing was performed with immunoSEQ multiplex PCR; in TCRdb, only in-frame clones are kept and a portion is missing. Of 180,000 or so clones in the sample, around 80% were seen once. The sequenced material came from PBMCs or T cells enriched from blood (not recorded which). These receptors were obtained from a woman between 55 and 75 years old who had recovered from COVID-19.

J is TRBJ2-5 and V is TRBV3-1 (or the pseudogene TRBV3-2), with TRBD2 matching over 9 bases. The CDR3 is made up of 16 amino acids. V gave up 3 bases and J gave up 4 bases; unmatched junction bases: 9. Per the germline V gene, CDR1 is LGHDT and CDR2 is YNNKEL (reference sequence). The CDR3 sequence: CASSHLSGRLGETQYF. DNA for the CDR3: TGTGCCAGCAGCCATCTTAGCGGGAGATTGGGAGAGACCCAGTACTTC.

This clone was counted only a few times. V gene TRBV2 combines with J gene TRBJ2-5; 9 bases line up with TRBD1. The CDR3 sequence is 15 residues long. With V trimmed by 5 bases and J by 4 bases, 8 bases remained unmatched. Germline CDR1 SNHLY, CDR2 FYNNEI. For the CDR3, the DNA is TGTGCCAGCAGTTCAGGACAGGGGCGGGGAGAGACCCAGTACTTC. It encodes CASSSGQGRGETQYF.

This chain uses TRBV9 with TRBJ2-5, with 7 bases matching TRBD1. The CDR3 has 15 amino acids. The ends lost 3 bases at V and 0 bases at J; junction bases unmatched: 5. CDR1 is SGDLS and CDR2 is YYNGEE in the germline V gene. The CDR3 DNA reads TGTGCCAGCAGCGGACAGGGTACGGACCAAGAGACCCAGTACTTC. Translating gives CASSGQGTDQETQYF. Filled out from reference TRBV9 and TRBJ2-5, the complete variable domain reads DSGVTQTPKHLITATGQRVTLRCSPRSGDLSVYWYQQSLDQGLQFLIQYYNGEERAKGNILERFSAQQFPDLHSELNLSSLELGDSALYFCASSGQGTDQETQYFGPGTRLLVL.

The gene calls are TRBV1 and TRBJ2-3; TRBD2 reflects the table's D call only, with no check against the DNA. TRBV1 is termed a pseudogene. The CDR3 loop spans 14 amino acids. CDR3 amino acids: CTGAGRQGTDTQYF. As DNA, the CDR3 is TGCACAGGAGCGGGGAGACAGGGCACAGATACGCAGTATTTT.

The chain joins TRBV29-1 to TRBJ1-2; D is unresolved. The CDR3 totals 12 residues. The V and J ends lost 4 bases and 2 bases respectively, with 8 bases between them. The V gene's germline CDR1 is SQVTM and CDR2 ANQGSEA. The DNA of the CDR3 is TGCAGCGTTGTTGAGGCCAACTATGGCTACACCTTC. Protein product: CSVVEANYGYTF. Full variable domain (remainder filled in from reference TRBV29-1 and TRBJ1-2): SAVISQKPSRDICQRGTSLTIQCQVDSQVTMMFWYRQQPGQSLTLIATANQGSEATYESGFVIDKFPISRPNLTFSTLTVSNMSPEDSSIYLCSVVEANYGYTFGSGTRLTVV.

The chain couples TRBV3-1 (or the pseudogene TRBV3-2) to TRBJ1-1, with D unclear. Trimming took 10 bases from V and 0 from J, leaving 12 bases between them. Germline CDR1 and CDR2: LGHDT and YNNKEL (reference sequence). This CDR3 comprises 13 residues. The CDR3 DNA reads TGTGCCACGAGCGAGATCATGAACACTGAAGCTTTCTTT. The encoded protein is CATSEIMNTEAFF.

The chain carries TRBV5-1 and TRBJ2-5; D possibly corresponds to TRBD2 (5 bases). The CDR3 sequence is 14 residues long. Germline values: CDR1 SGHRS, CDR2 YFSETQ. Trimming removed 0 bases at V and 5 bases at J, with 11 bases between. The CDR3 loop reads CASSLAGIGETQYF. In DNA form, the CDR3 reads TGCGCCAGCAGCTTGGCCGGGATTGGGGAGACCCAGTACTTC.

V and J are TRBV6-1 and TRBJ2-5, with D perhaps matching TRBD2 (6 bases). This CDR3 has 16 amino acids. With 0 bases removed from V and 5 bases from J, the gap between germline ends came to 16 bases. CDR1 is MNHNS and CDR2 is SASEGT in the germline V gene. The CDR3 DNA sequence: TGTGCCAGCAGTGAAGCTCGAGTGGGCGCGGGGGAGACCCAGTACTTC. Protein product: CASSEARVGAGETQYF.

The chain couples TRBV19 to TRBJ1-5; 7 bases align to TRBD1. With V trimmed by 5 bases and J by 0 bases, 7 bases remained unmatched. Germline V gives CDR1 LNHDA, CDR2 SQIVND (reference sequence). The CDR3 runs 16 residues. CDR3 nucleotides: TGTGCCAGTAGTCCGGACAGGACGTATAGCAATCAGCCCCAGCATTTT. It yields the protein CASSPDRTYSNQPQHF.

The V gene is TRBV5-1, the J gene TRBJ1-1; TRBD1 is a possible D gene (6 bases). V shed 1 base and J shed 0 bases, with 13 bases lying between them. Germline CDR1 is SGHRS and CDR2 is YFSETQ. This CDR3 spans 16 amino acids. The DNA for the CDR3 is TGCGCCAGCAGCTTGCTCAGTGGGGGCTTGAACACTGAAGCTTTCTTT. Translation: CASSLLSGGLNTEAFF. The full variable domain, with the rest looked up from reference TRBV5-1 and TRBJ1-1, is KAGVTQTPRYLIKTRGQQVTLSCSPISGHRSVSWYQQTPGQGLQFLFEYFSETQRNKGNFPGRFSGRQFSNSRSEMNVSTLELGDSALYLCASSLLSGGLNTEAFFGQGTRLTVV.

The V gene is TRBV19, the J gene TRBJ1-5, with D hard to call. The length of the CDR3 is 15 residues. The V end lost 0 bases, the J end lost 4 bases, and 10 bases lay between the germline ends. Germline CDR1 reads LNHDA; CDR2 reads SQIVND (reference sequence). The CDR3, as DNA: TGTGCCAGTAGTATAGATCCTAGTGGAAATCAGCCCCAGCATTTT. Residues: CASSIDPSGNQPQHF.

The chain is built from TRBV6-2 or TRBV6-3 and TRBJ1-1; D is ambiguous. CDR3 size: 16 residues. CDR1 and CDR2 (germline): MNHEY, SVGEGT. The V end lost 2 bases, the J end lost 1 base, and 14 bases lay between the germline ends. The CDR3 region is CASSYRGNLANTEAFF. The CDR3 DNA reads as TGTGCCAGCAGTTACCGAGGGAATCTGGCGAACACTGAAGCTTTCTTT.

This chain uses TRBV25-1 with TRBJ2-7; a possible D gene is TRBD2 (6 bases). V dropped 3 bases and J dropped 3 bases, with 15 bases sitting between them. CDR1 is MGHDK, CDR2 SYGVNS, per germline. There are 15 residues in the CDR3. The DNA of the CDR3 is TGTGCCAGCAGTGATCCACGACTAGTTAGCTACGAGCAGTACTTC. Translating it yields CASSDPRLVSYEQYF.

This chain joins TRBV3-1 (or the pseudogene TRBV3-2) and TRBJ2-5; D uncertain. Germline V gene lookup returns CDR1 LGHDT and CDR2 YNNKEL (reference sequence). The V gene lost 1 base and the J gene lost 4 bases, with 13 bases spanning the gap. The CDR3 has 15 amino acids. The CDR3 nucleotides are TGTGCCAGCAGCCAAGTCTCCGGAGTTCGAGAGACCCAGTACTTC. It yields the protein CASSQVSGVRETQYF.

V usage is TRBV13 and J usage is TRBJ2-2, with TRBD2 matching 11 bases. The V and J ends lost 5 bases and 3 bases, in that order; junction bases with no gene match: 11. From germline, CDR1 is PRHDT and CDR2 FYEKMQ (reference sequence). CDR3 length equals 18 residues. The CDR3 bases are TGTGCCAGCAGCGTAACCTCCTTAGCGGGAGGGCACACCGGGGAGCTGTTTTTT. This encodes CASSVTSLAGGHTGELFF.